This T cell receptor beta chain is drawn from a study of blood T cell repertoires in COVID-19. On the study more broadly: From the United States, Italy and Spain came samples of acute and convalescent COVID-19. T cells, B-cell-depleted T cells, or PBMCs provided the cDNA or gDNA that served as material.

J gave up 6 bases and V 4 bases, and 9 bases lay outside the gene matches. CDR3 length equals 16 residues. CDR1 LNHDA and CDR2 SQIVND come from the germline V gene (reference sequence). TCRdb keeps only in-frame clones here, not all; method: immunoSEQ multiplex PCR. The sample carries 200,000 to 250,000 clones, roughly 85% recorded once. The TCR originated in a young man with active or convalescent COVID-19. This rearrangement joins TRBV19 to TRBJ2-1; 10 bases match TRBD1. Material: peripheral blood. The CDR3 region has the DNA TGTGCCAGTAGTAAGTGGACAGGGGGTTCGGTCAATGAGCAGTTCTTC. Encoded protein: CASSKWTGGSVNEQFF.